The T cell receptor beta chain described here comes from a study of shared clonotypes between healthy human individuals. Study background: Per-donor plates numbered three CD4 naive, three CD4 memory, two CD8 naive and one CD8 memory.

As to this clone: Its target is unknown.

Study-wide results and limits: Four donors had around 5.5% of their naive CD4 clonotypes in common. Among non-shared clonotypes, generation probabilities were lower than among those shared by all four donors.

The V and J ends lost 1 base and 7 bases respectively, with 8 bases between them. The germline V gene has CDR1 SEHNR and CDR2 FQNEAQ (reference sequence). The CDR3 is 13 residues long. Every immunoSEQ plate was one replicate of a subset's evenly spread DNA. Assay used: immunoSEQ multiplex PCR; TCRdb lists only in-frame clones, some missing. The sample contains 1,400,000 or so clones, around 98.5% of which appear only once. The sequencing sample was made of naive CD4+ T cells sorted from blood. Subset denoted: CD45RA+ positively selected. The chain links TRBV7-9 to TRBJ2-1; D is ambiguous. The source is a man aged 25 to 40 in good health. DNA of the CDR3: TGTGCCAGCAGCTTAGTTCCTAGAAATGAGCAGTTCTTC. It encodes CASSLVPRNEQFF. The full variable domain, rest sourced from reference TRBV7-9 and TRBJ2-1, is DTGVSQNPRHKITKRGQNVTFRCDPISEHNRLYWYRQTLGQGPEFLTYFQNEAQLEKSRLLSDRFSAERPKGSFSTLEIQRTEQGDSAMYLCASSLVPRNEQFFGPGTRLTVL.